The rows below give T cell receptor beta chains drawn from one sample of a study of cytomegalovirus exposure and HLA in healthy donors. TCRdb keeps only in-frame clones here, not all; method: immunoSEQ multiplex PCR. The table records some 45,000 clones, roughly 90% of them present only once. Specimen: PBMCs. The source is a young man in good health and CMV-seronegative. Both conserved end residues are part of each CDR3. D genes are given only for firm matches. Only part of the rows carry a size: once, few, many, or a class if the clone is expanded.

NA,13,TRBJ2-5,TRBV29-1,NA,TGCAGCGTTGAACTTCGAAGAGGGGAGACCCAGTACTTC,CSVELRRGETQYF
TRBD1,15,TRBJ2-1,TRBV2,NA,TGTGCCAGCAGTGAGAACAGGGGGCTAAGAAATGAGCAGTTCTTC,CASSENRGLRNEQFF
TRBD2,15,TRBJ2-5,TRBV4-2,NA,TGTGCCAGCAGCCAAGAGCGGGGGGGCCAAGAGACCCAGTACTTC,CASSQERGGQETQYF
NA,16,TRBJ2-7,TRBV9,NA,TGTGCCAGCAGCCCATCGGCGGGATCGGCTGTCTCCGAGCAGTACTTC,CASSPSAGSAVSEQYF
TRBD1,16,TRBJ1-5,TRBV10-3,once,TGTGCCATCAGTGAGTCCCAGACAGGGGAGGATCAGCCCCAGCATTTT,CAISESQTGEDQPQHF
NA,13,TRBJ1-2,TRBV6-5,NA,TGTGCCAGCAGTTACTCCGGGGGCTATGGCTACACCTTC,CASSYSGGYGYTF
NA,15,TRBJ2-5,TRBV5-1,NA,TGCGCCAGCAGCTTGGAGTGGGGCCTATCAAGGACCCAGTACTTC,CASSLEWGLSRTQYF
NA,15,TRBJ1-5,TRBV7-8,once,TGTGCCAGCAGACAAGAGCGGGGCAGCAATCAGCCCCAGCATTTT,CASRQERGSNQPQHF
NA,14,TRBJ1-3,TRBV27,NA,TGTGCCAGCAGTTCCCTAGGCTCTGGAAACACCATATATTTT,CASSSLGSGNTIYF
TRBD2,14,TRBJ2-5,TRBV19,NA,TGTGCCAGTAGTCTTAGCGGGAGTGTGGAGACCCAGTACTTC,CASSLSGSVETQYF
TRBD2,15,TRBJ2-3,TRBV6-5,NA,TGTGCCAGCAGTTACATGGGACTAGCGGGTCCCGCGCAGTATTTT,CASSYMGLAGPAQYF
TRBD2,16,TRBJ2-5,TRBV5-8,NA,TGTGCCAGCAGCCAACCGGGACTAGGGTTATCGGAGACCCAGTACTTC,CASSQPGLGLSETQYF
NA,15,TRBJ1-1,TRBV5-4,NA,TGTGCCAGCAGCTTGCCTGGCAGGGCGAACACTGAAGCTTTCTTT,CASSLPGRANTEAFF
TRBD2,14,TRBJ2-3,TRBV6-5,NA,TGTGCCAGTCAAGCGGGAGCGAACACAGATACGCAGTATTTT,CASQAGANTDTQYF
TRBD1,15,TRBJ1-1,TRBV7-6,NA,TGTGCCAGCAGCTTCAGGACAGGGAGTCCCACTGAAGCTTTCTTT,CASSFRTGSPTEAFF
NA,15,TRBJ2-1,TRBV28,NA,TGTGCCAGCAGTTTAAGTCCTAGTCAGGGGGGTGAGCAGTTCTTC,CASSLSPSQGGEQFF
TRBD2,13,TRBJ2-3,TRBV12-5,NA,TGTGCTAGTGGCCACGGGACTACGGATACGCAGTATTTT,CASGHGTTDTQYF
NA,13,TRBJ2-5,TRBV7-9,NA,TGTGCCAGCAGTCAGAACTCGGGGGAGACCCAGTACTTC,CASSQNSGETQYF
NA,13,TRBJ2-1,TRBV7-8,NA,TGTGCCAGCAGCCAGGGCCTGTACAATGAGCAGTTCTTC,CASSQGLYNEQFF
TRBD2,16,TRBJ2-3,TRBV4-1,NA,TGCGCCAGCAGCCAAGAGGGGGGGACTAGTGGAGATACGCAGTATTTT,CASSQEGGTSGDTQYF
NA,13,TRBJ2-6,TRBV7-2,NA,TGTGCCAGCAGCTTTACGAGCGGGAACGTCCTGACTTTC,CASSFTSGNVLTF
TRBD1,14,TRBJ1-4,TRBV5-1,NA,TGCGCCAGCAGCCCAGGGACAGGAAAAGGAAAACTGTTTTTT,CASSPGTGKGKLFF
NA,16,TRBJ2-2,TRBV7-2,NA,TGTGCCAGCAGCTCTAGGGGAACAGTGAACACCGGGGAGCTGTTTTTT,CASSSRGTVNTGELFF
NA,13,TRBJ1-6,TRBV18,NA,TGTGCCAGCTCACCGACAAAAGATTCACCCCTCCACTTT,CASSPTKDSPLHF
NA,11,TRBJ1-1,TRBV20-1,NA,TGCAGTGCCATGGGCAGCACTGAAGCTTTCTTT,CSAMGSTEAFF
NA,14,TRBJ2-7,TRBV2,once,TGTGCCAGCAACCGAGCGGGTGGCTCCTACGAGCAGTACTTC,CASNRAGGSYEQYF
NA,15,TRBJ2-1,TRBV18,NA,TGTGCCAGCTCACCGCTGACGGGGACCTACAATGAGCAGTTCTTC,CASSPLTGTYNEQFF
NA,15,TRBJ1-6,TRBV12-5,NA,TGTGCTAGTGGTTTGGTAGAGGCTGGGAGTTCACCCCTCCACTTT,CASGLVEAGSSPLHF
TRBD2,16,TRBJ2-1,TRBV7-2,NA,TGTGCCAGCAGAACGGGACTAGCGGGGTCCTACAATGAGCAGTTCTTC,CASRTGLAGSYNEQFF
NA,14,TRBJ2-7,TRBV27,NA,TGTGCCAGCAGTTTATCCTCCCTAGCCTACGAGCAGTACTTC,CASSLSSLAYEQYF
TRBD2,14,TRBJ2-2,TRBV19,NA,TGTGCCAGTCACCTAGCGGGGCTCACCGGGGAGCTGTTTTTT,CASHLAGLTGELFF